Following are 5 T cell receptor beta chains from one sample sequenced in a study of T cells in Graves' hyperthyroidism and ophthalmopathy. TCR beta CDR3 regions were amplified from RNA. HTBI primers were used for first-round RT-PCR of the TCR CDR3. Each CDR3 protein is one row after TCRdb ran MiXCR on the multiplex PCR reads. The table lists about 290,000 distinct CDR3 sequences, roughly 19% of them singletons. Sequencing was done on a sample of blood. These receptors all stem from a man over 45 with Graves' ophthalmopathy.

This clonotype was observed a handful of times. The chain is built from TRBV6-1 and TRBJ2-3; 8 bases are shared with TRBD1. CDR1 MNHNS and CDR2 SASEGT come from the germline V gene. The length of the CDR3 is 15 residues. V lost 8 bases, J lost 2 bases, and 9 bases stayed unmatched. CDR3 in amino acids: CASSLTGGFTDTQYF. CDR3 nucleotides: TGTGCCAGCTCTCTCACAGGGGGTTTCACAGATACGCAGTATTTT.

As concerns this clonotype: This clone may be a read error of a much larger clone one base away. The chain combines TRBV15 with TRBJ2-1; the D gene is possibly TRBD2 (5 bases). This CDR3 spans 17 amino acids. The germline CDR1 and CDR2 sequences are LNHNV and YYDKDF (reference sequence). As DNA, the CDR3 is TGTGTCACCAGCAGAGAGGCTGGAGCGGTCCCGGGTGATGAGCAGTTCTTC. Protein sequence: CVTSREAGAVPGDEQFF.

This clonotype was recorded a few times. CDR3 bases: TGCGCCAGCAGCTTCGAAGGGAACACCGGGGAGCTGTTTTTT. This encodes CASSFEGNTGELFF. The chain links TRBV5-1 to TRBJ2-2; no firm D call. The ends were cut back, 2 bases at V and 1 base at J, with 6 bases in the middle. Germline lookup yields CDR1 SGHRS and CDR2 YFSETQ. The CDR3 loop spans 14 amino acids. The entire variable domain, with the rest obtained from reference TRBV5-1 and TRBJ2-2, is as follows: KAGVTQTPRYLIKTRGQQVTLSCSPISGHRSVSWYQQTPGQGLQFLFEYFSETQRNKGNFPGRFSGRQFSNSRSEMNVSTLELGDSALYLCASSFEGNTGELFFGEGSRLTVL.

This clonotype has a count of ten or more. The V and J genes are TRBV12-3 or TRBV12-4 and TRBJ1-1, with no clear D. CDR3 length equals 15 residues. V was trimmed by 1 base and J by 0 bases, leaving 9 bases between them. This chain's CDR3 is CASSLVPALNTEAFF. The DNA of the CDR3 is TGTGCCAGCAGTTTAGTCCCAGCTCTGAACACTGAAGCTTTCTTT.

As to this clonotype: Its ends do not fully match the called genes, so a read error is possible. The CDR3 sequence: CDSSQAGTDNEKLFF. DNA for the CDR3: TGTGACAGCAGCCAAGCCGGGACGGATAATGAAAAACTGTTTTTT. The chain uses TRBV14 and TRBJ1-4; a possible D gene is TRBD1 (5 bases). The germline V gene encodes CDR1 SGHDN and CDR2 FVKESK. CDR3 size: 15 residues. The full variable domain, its missing parts supplied by reference TRBV14 and TRBJ1-4, is EAGVTQFPSHSVIEKGQTVTLRCDPISGHDNLYWYRRVMGKEIKFLLHFVKESKQDESGMPNNRFLAERTGGTYSTLKVQPAELEDSGVYFCDSSQAGTDNEKLFFGSGTQLSVL.